These T cell receptor beta chains were read from a single sample in a study of T cell responses to AZD1222 COVID-19 vaccine. Sequencing used immunoSEQ multiplex PCR; TCRdb keeps in-frame clones, though not all of them. The sample carries some 150,000 clones, approximately 88% recorded once. Sample: peripheral blood, taken on day 0 of AZD1222 vaccination. All receptors derive from an adult in good health. The CDR3 runs from the conserved cysteine through the conserved F or W. The order of the fields is V gene, clone size, J gene, D gene, CDR3 protein, CDR3 DNA. A D gene is named only where the DNA matches it firmly. Where a row states a size, it is once, few, many or the class of an expanded clone; other rows omit it.

v_call: TRBV9; clone_size: -; j_call: TRBJ2-7; d_call: TRBD2; cdr3_aa: CASSARTSGSYYEQYF; cdr3_nt: TGTGCCAGCAGCGCCCGGACTAGCGGGAGTTACTACGAGCAGTACTTC
v_call: TRBV28; clone_size: -; j_call: TRBJ1-1; d_call: TRBD1; cdr3_aa: CASKGQRGAFF; cdr3_nt: TGTGCCAGCAAGGGACAGCGAGGAGCTTTCTTT
v_call: TRBV28; clone_size: -; j_call: TRBJ2-1; d_call: -; cdr3_aa: CASSAPTGKLLYNEQFF; cdr3_nt: TGTGCCAGCAGTGCCCCTACCGGCAAGCTCCTCTACAATGAGCAGTTCTTC
v_call: TRBV29-1; clone_size: -; j_call: TRBJ2-5; d_call: -; cdr3_aa: CSVGGSETQYF; cdr3_nt: TGCAGCGTAGGGGGTTCGGAGACCCAGTACTTC
v_call: TRBV4-3; clone_size: -; j_call: TRBJ1-6; d_call: -; cdr3_aa: CASSQAIPGLDSPLHF; cdr3_nt: TGCGCCAGCAGCCAAGCGATCCCAGGCTTGGATTCACCCCTCCACTTT
v_call: TRBV6-5; clone_size: -; j_call: TRBJ1-1; d_call: TRBD1; cdr3_aa: CASRGGTGRNTEAFF; cdr3_nt: TGTGCCAGCAGGGGGGGGACAGGACGGAACACTGAAGCTTTCTTT
v_call: TRBV5-4; clone_size: -; j_call: TRBJ2-5; d_call: TRBD2; cdr3_aa: CASSRGLAGVGETQYF; cdr3_nt: TGTGCCAGCAGCCGGGGACTAGCGGGAGTAGGAGAGACCCAGTACTTC
v_call: TRBV5-5; clone_size: -; j_call: TRBJ1-5; d_call: TRBD1; cdr3_aa: CASSLRQGGNQPQHF; cdr3_nt: TGTGCCAGCAGCTTGAGACAGGGAGGAAATCAGCCCCAGCATTTT
v_call: TRBV5-4; clone_size: few; j_call: TRBJ2-1; d_call: -; cdr3_aa: CASSGINRENEQFF; cdr3_nt: TGTGCCAGCAGCGGGATTAACAGGGAAAATGAGCAGTTCTTC
v_call: TRBV6-5; clone_size: -; j_call: TRBJ2-7; d_call: TRBD2; cdr3_aa: CASSSTSGRYEQYF; cdr3_nt: TGTGCCAGCAGTTCTACTAGCGGGAGATACGAGCAGTACTTC
v_call: TRBV19; clone_size: few; j_call: TRBJ2-2; d_call: TRBD2; cdr3_aa: CASSQRLALAGANTGELFF; cdr3_nt: TGTGCCAGTAGTCAACGCCTGGCGCTAGCGGGGGCGAACACCGGGGAGCTGTTTTTT
v_call: TRBV28; clone_size: -; j_call: TRBJ1-6; d_call: -; cdr3_aa: CASSRRRDGVSSYNSPLHF; cdr3_nt: TGTGCCAGCAGCCGAAGACGGGACGGCGTTAGCTCCTATAATTCACCCCTCCACTTT
v_call: TRBV11-2; clone_size: once; j_call: TRBJ2-1; d_call: TRBD1; cdr3_aa: CASSLTGSGGSYNEQFF; cdr3_nt: TGTGCCAGCAGCCTGACAGGGAGTGGGGGCTCCTACAATGAGCAGTTCTTC
v_call: TRBV20-1; clone_size: once; j_call: TRBJ2-5; d_call: -; cdr3_aa: CSAYSETQYF; cdr3_nt: TGCAGTGCTTACTCAGAGACCCAGTACTTC
v_call: TRBV28; clone_size: -; j_call: TRBJ1-5; d_call: -; cdr3_aa: CASSLLGQPQHF; cdr3_nt: TGTGCCAGCAGTTTGTTGGGTCAGCCCCAGCATTTT
v_call: TRBV29-1; clone_size: -; j_call: TRBJ2-7; d_call: -; cdr3_aa: CSVEQPHSYEQYF; cdr3_nt: TGCAGCGTTGAACAGCCCCACTCCTACGAGCAGTACTTC
v_call: TRBV6-5; clone_size: -; j_call: TRBJ1-5; d_call: -; cdr3_aa: CASRPTVAGQPQHF; cdr3_nt: TGTGCCAGCAGACCGACCGTCGCCGGTCAGCCCCAGCATTTT
v_call: TRBV7-8; clone_size: -; j_call: TRBJ1-1; d_call: -; cdr3_aa: CASGFLGRLNTEAFF; cdr3_nt: TGTGCCAGCGGTTTCTTGGGACGTTTGAACACTGAAGCTTTCTTT
v_call: TRBV27; clone_size: -; j_call: TRBJ1-2; d_call: -; cdr3_aa: CASSSKGHGYTF; cdr3_nt: TGTGCCAGCAGTTCTAAGGGGCATGGCTACACCTTC
v_call: TRBV4-1; clone_size: -; j_call: TRBJ1-6; d_call: -; cdr3_aa: CASSQVNNSPLHF; cdr3_nt: TGCGCCAGCAGCCAAGTGAACAATTCACCCCTCCACTTT
v_call: TRBV19; clone_size: -; j_call: TRBJ1-5; d_call: -; cdr3_aa: CASTTGTRNQPQHF; cdr3_nt: TGTGCCAGTACTACAGGGACCCGCAATCAGCCCCAGCATTTT
v_call: TRBV30; clone_size: -; j_call: TRBJ2-1; d_call: TRBD2; cdr3_aa: CAGLAGGGWEQFF; cdr3_nt: TGTGCCGGCCTAGCGGGAGGGGGATGGGAGCAGTTCTTC
v_call: TRBV27; clone_size: -; j_call: TRBJ1-1; d_call: -; cdr3_aa: CASSSRGQRTEAFF; cdr3_nt: TGTGCCAGCAGTTCCCGGGGTCAGAGGACTGAAGCTTTCTTT
v_call: TRBV30; clone_size: -; j_call: TRBJ1-2; d_call: TRBD1; cdr3_aa: CAWHPLPGQGANYGYTF; cdr3_nt: TGTGCCTGGCACCCCCTACCGGGACAGGGGGCTAACTATGGCTACACCTTC
v_call: TRBV10-3; clone_size: -; j_call: TRBJ1-2; d_call: -; cdr3_aa: CAISDTTPGGGYTF; cdr3_nt: TGTGCCATCAGTGACACCACCCCGGGAGGTGGCTACACCTTC
v_call: TRBV19; clone_size: -; j_call: TRBJ1-2; d_call: -; cdr3_aa: CASSIGWRDGYTF; cdr3_nt: TGTGCCAGTAGTATAGGATGGAGGGATGGCTACACCTTC
v_call: TRBV28; clone_size: -; j_call: TRBJ2-1; d_call: -; cdr3_aa: CASSLLTRGSEQFF; cdr3_nt: TGTGCCAGCAGTTTATTGACTAGGGGGAGTGAGCAGTTCTTC
v_call: TRBV10-3; clone_size: -; j_call: TRBJ1-2; d_call: -; cdr3_aa: CAISSQGRDYGYTF; cdr3_nt: TGTGCCATCAGTTCCCAGGGAAGGGACTATGGCTACACCTTC
v_call: TRBV19; clone_size: -; j_call: TRBJ1-5; d_call: -; cdr3_aa: CASSTQRFQPQHF; cdr3_nt: TGTGCCAGTAGTACGCAGAGGTTTCAGCCCCAGCATTTT
v_call: TRBV6-5; clone_size: -; j_call: TRBJ1-1; d_call: -; cdr3_aa: CASSYATEAFF; cdr3_nt: TGTGCCAGCAGTTACGCCACTGAAGCTTTCTTT
v_call: TRBV5-4; clone_size: -; j_call: TRBJ1-2; d_call: TRBD1; cdr3_aa: CASSSPGQDYGYTF; cdr3_nt: TGTGCCAGCAGCTCACCGGGACAGGACTATGGCTACACCTTC
v_call: TRBV5-4; clone_size: -; j_call: TRBJ2-3; d_call: -; cdr3_aa: CASSLVGRDTQYF; cdr3_nt: TGTGCCAGCAGCTTGGTTGGAAGGGATACGCAGTATTTT
v_call: TRBV12-1; clone_size: -; j_call: TRBJ2-7; d_call: -; cdr3_aa: CASSPGHLSYEQYF; cdr3_nt: TGTGCCAGCAGCCCGGGACACCTCTCCTACGAGCAGTACTTC
v_call: TRBV21-1; clone_size: -; j_call: TRBJ1-1; d_call: -; cdr3_aa: CASNNGAEAFF; cdr3_nt: TGTGCCAGCAACAATGGCGCTGAAGCTTTCTTT
v_call: TRBV30; clone_size: -; j_call: TRBJ1-2; d_call: -; cdr3_aa: CAWSWGRGVHSYTF; cdr3_nt: TGTGCCTGGAGTTGGGGTAGGGGGGTTCATAGCTACACCTTC
v_call: TRBV7-2; clone_size: -; j_call: TRBJ1-2; d_call: -; cdr3_aa: CASSQPGSSYGYTF; cdr3_nt: TGTGCCAGCAGCCAACCGGGCTCCTCCTATGGCTACACCTTC
v_call: TRBV15; clone_size: -; j_call: TRBJ2-5; d_call: -; cdr3_aa: CATSSGRGSETQYF; cdr3_nt: TGTGCCACCTCTAGTGGGAGGGGGTCGGAGACCCAGTACTTC
v_call: TRBV19; clone_size: -; j_call: TRBJ1-1; d_call: TRBD1; cdr3_aa: CASRDRVEAFF; cdr3_nt: TGTGCCAGTAGAGACAGGGTTGAAGCTTTCTTT
v_call: TRBV7-3; clone_size: -; j_call: TRBJ1-2; d_call: -; cdr3_aa: CASSFGYGYGYTF; cdr3_nt: TGTGCCAGCAGCTTCGGGTACGGCTACGGCTACACCTTC
v_call: TRBV7-2; clone_size: -; j_call: TRBJ1-2; d_call: TRBD1; cdr3_aa: CASSLVRDRNGYTF; cdr3_nt: TGTGCCAGCAGCTTAGTCCGGGACAGAAATGGCTACACCTTC
v_call: TRBV3-1/TRBV3-2; clone_size: -; j_call: TRBJ2-7; d_call: TRBD2; cdr3_aa: CASSQVSSGRTSSYEQYF; cdr3_nt: TGTGCCAGCAGCCAAGTTTCTAGCGGGAGGACCAGCTCCTACGAGCAGTACTTC
v_call: TRBV7-9; clone_size: -; j_call: TRBJ2-7; d_call: -; cdr3_aa: CASSPSPSYEQYF; cdr3_nt: TGTGCCAGCAGCCCCTCTCCCTCCTACGAGCAGTACTTC
v_call: TRBV19; clone_size: -; j_call: TRBJ2-2; d_call: -; cdr3_aa: CASSIRQGLNTGELFF; cdr3_nt: TGTGCCAGTAGTATTCGACAGGGACTGAACACCGGGGAGCTGTTTTTT
v_call: TRBV28; clone_size: -; j_call: TRBJ1-5; d_call: -; cdr3_aa: CASEPRGNQPQHF; cdr3_nt: TGTGCCAGCGAACCCCGGGGTAATCAGCCCCAGCATTTT
v_call: TRBV28; clone_size: -; j_call: TRBJ2-2; d_call: -; cdr3_aa: CASSFSGPETGELFF; cdr3_nt: TGTGCCAGCAGTTTTTCGGGACCGGAAACCGGGGAGCTGTTTTTT
v_call: TRBV6-5; clone_size: -; j_call: TRBJ1-6; d_call: -; cdr3_aa: CASSLGRQGRSPLHF; cdr3_nt: TGTGCCAGCAGCTTGGGACGGCAGGGGAGGTCACCCCTCCACTTT
v_call: TRBV2; clone_size: once; j_call: TRBJ1-1; d_call: -; cdr3_aa: CASQVPLGHEAFF; cdr3_nt: TGTGCCAGCCAGGTGCCCCTGGGCCATGAAGCTTTCTTT
v_call: TRBV7-6; clone_size: -; j_call: TRBJ2-1; d_call: TRBD2; cdr3_aa: CASSLSGLAGLNEQFF; cdr3_nt: TGTGCCAGCAGCTTATCAGGACTAGCGGGGCTCAATGAGCAGTTCTTC
v_call: TRBV6-5; clone_size: -; j_call: TRBJ1-1; d_call: -; cdr3_aa: CASRVTEAFF; cdr3_nt: TGTGCCAGCAGGGTGACTGAAGCTTTCTTT
v_call: TRBV6-5; clone_size: -; j_call: TRBJ1-1; d_call: -; cdr3_aa: CASSYKRGRKAFF; cdr3_nt: TGTGCCAGCAGTTACAAAAGGGGCCGTAAAGCTTTCTTT
v_call: TRBV6-6; clone_size: -; j_call: TRBJ1-6; d_call: -; cdr3_aa: CASSLQTGSSYNSPLHF; cdr3_nt: TGTGCCAGCAGTCTCCAGACCGGCAGCTCCTATAATTCACCCCTCCACTTT
v_call: TRBV21-1; clone_size: -; j_call: TRBJ1-1; d_call: -; cdr3_aa: CASSAPLGRRTEAFF; cdr3_nt: TGTGCCAGCAGCGCCCCATTGGGCCGGAGGACTGAAGCTTTCTTT
v_call: TRBV15; clone_size: few; j_call: TRBJ2-3; d_call: -; cdr3_aa: CATSRDPGHTDTQYF; cdr3_nt: TGTGCCACCAGCAGGGACCCCGGGCACACAGATACGCAGTATTTT
v_call: TRBV4-2; clone_size: -; j_call: TRBJ1-2; d_call: TRBD1; cdr3_aa: CASSQIGQGQANYGYTF; cdr3_nt: TGTGCCAGCAGCCAGATTGGACAGGGCCAAGCTAACTATGGCTACACCTTC
v_call: TRBV28; clone_size: -; j_call: TRBJ1-2; d_call: TRBD1; cdr3_aa: CASSFGDRGSIYGYTF; cdr3_nt: TGTGCCAGCAGTTTCGGCGACAGGGGGTCGATATATGGCTACACCTTC